The source of this T cell receptor beta chain is a study of cytomegalovirus exposure and HLA in healthy donors. The overall study: Earlier, 180 million or so T cells were analyzed, and fewer than 120 million unique TCR beta sequences were found among them.

Study outcomes and limitations: Later analysis suggested links between common viral pathogens and several top significant clusters. A missense variant in DCLRE1C was later tied to TCR beta V- and J-gene trimming.

PCR used 60 Vbeta primers and 13 Jbeta primers. Profiling relied on immunoSEQ multiplex PCR, and the TCRdb table lists in-frame clones only, not all of them. The table for this sample gives about 130,000 clones. Germline V CDR1 and CDR2: MNHEY, SVGAGI. The length of the CDR3 is 14 residues. Trimming at V came to 2 bases and at J to 6 bases, leaving 3 bases not matched to a gene. A word on this clone: Its specificity is unknown.

The sequence was obtained from an older woman in good health and CMV-seronegative. Sequenced material: PBMCs. This chain connects TRBV6-5 to TRBJ2-2, with TRBD2 matching 7 bases. The chain's CDR3 is CASSYSRGAGELFF. The CDR3 DNA follows: TGTGCCAGCAGTTACAGTCGGGGGGCCGGGGAGCTGTTTTTT.